This T cell receptor beta chain was identified during a study of cytomegalovirus exposure and HLA in healthy donors. The CDR3 spans 16 residues. The ends were cut back, 6 bases at V and 8 bases at J, with 26 bases in the middle. Looked up from germline, CDR1 is MNHNY and CDR2 is SVGAGI (reference sequence). PCR employed 60 Vbeta and 13 Jbeta primers. Assay used: immunoSEQ multiplex PCR; TCRdb lists only in-frame clones, some missing. The sample has approximately 190,000 clones; roughly four fifths are singletons. Material: PBMCs. The chain recombines TRBV6-6 with TRBJ2-7, with D possibly TRBD2 on 6 matching bases. This TCR was recovered from a young woman in good health and CMV-seropositive. The CDR3 loop is CASSPSGGPGNVQQYF. The DNA for the CDR3 is TGTGCCAGCAGCCCATCCGGGGGACCAGGGAACGTACAGCAGTACTTC.